The rows below give T cell receptor beta chains drawn from one sample of a study of blood T cells in healthy people across ages. Via MiXCR, TCRdb re-called the 5' RACE reads, giving one row per CDR3 protein. There are approximately 800,000 distinct CDR3 sequences in the sample; around 34% occur only once, and over 10% lies in the top ten. Sequencing was done on a sample of blood. These receptors were obtained from a man in his late teens or twenties in good health. Both conserved end residues are part of each CDR3. The order of the fields is J gene, clone size, D gene, V gene, CDR3 protein, CDR3 DNA. D genes are given only for firm matches. Clone size appears in some rows only: once, few, many, or a class for an expanded clone.

J: TRBJ2-1
size: .
D: TRBD1
V: TRBV5-1
CDR3: CASSLTGVRGETQFF
DNA: TGCGCCAGCAGCCTGACAGGGGTTCGGGGAGAGACCCAGTTCTTC

J: TRBJ2-1
size: few
D: TRBD2
V: TRBV7-2
CDR3: CASSLGRGGSSYNEQFF
DNA: TGTGCCAGCAGCTTAGGGAGGGGAGGGAGCTCCTACAATGAGCAGTTCTTC

J: TRBJ1-2
size: .
D: TRBD1
V: TRBV9
CDR3: CASSTTRDRGLLDYSYTF
DNA: TGTGCCAGCAGCACTACCCGGGACAGGGGGTTGTTAGACTATAGCTACACCTTC

J: TRBJ2-5
size: many
D: .
V: TRBV7-3
CDR3: CASSLRETSQETQYF
DNA: TGTGCCAGCAGCTTAAGGGAGACTTCCCAAGAGACCCAGTACTTC

J: TRBJ1-1
size: .
D: .
V: TRBV5-1
CDR3: CASSLDGQESAEAFF
DNA: TGCGCCAGCAGCTTGGACGGCCAAGAGAGCGCTGAAGCTTTCTTT

J: TRBJ1-4
size: few
D: .
V: TRBV5-5
CDR3: CASSSTPGGEKLFF
DNA: TGTGCCAGCAGCTCCACCCCGGGGGGCGAAAAACTGTTTTTT

J: TRBJ1-4
size: few
D: .
V: TRBV12-3/TRBV12-4
CDR3: CASSSPQGTNEKLFF
DNA: TGTGCCAGCAGTTCCCCCCAGGGGACTAATGAAAAACTGTTTTTT

J: TRBJ1-6
size: .
D: .
V: TRBV4-3
CDR3: CASSQDEPGAGNSPLHF
DNA: TGCGCCAGCAGCCAAGATGAGCCGGGGGCTGGGAATTCACCCCTCCACTTT

J: TRBJ2-1
size: .
D: TRBD2
V: TRBV5-1
CDR3: CASSLSPLAGAGNEQFF
DNA: TGCGCCAGCAGCTTGAGCCCATTAGCGGGGGCGGGGAATGAGCAGTTCTTC

J: TRBJ2-3
size: few
D: .
V: TRBV2
CDR3: CASRRGGPTSTDTQYF
DNA: TGTGCCAGCAGGAGGGGGGGCCCCACCAGCACAGATACGCAGTATTTT

J: TRBJ2-5
size: few
D: .
V: TRBV29-1
CDR3: CSVDRYNEQYF
DNA: TGCAGCGTTGACAGGTACAATGAGCAGTACTTC

J: TRBJ2-3
size: few
D: .
V: TRBV3-1
CDR3: CASSPLPGASTDTQYF
DNA: TGTGCCAGCAGCCCGCTACCGGGAGCTAGCACAGATACGCAGTATTTT

J: TRBJ2-3
size: .
D: TRBD1
V: TRBV27
CDR3: CASSFDRATDTQYF
DNA: TGTGCCAGCAGTTTCGACAGGGCTACAGATACGCAGTATTTT

J: TRBJ2-5
size: once
D: .
V: TRBV7-9
CDR3: CASSLAGAREQYF
DNA: TGTGCCAGCAGCTTAGCGGGAGCAAGGGAGCAGTACTTC

J: TRBJ2-7
size: few
D: .
V: TRBV7-2
CDR3: CASSLGRGTSYEQYF
DNA: TGTGCCAGCAGCTTAGGGCGAGGAACCTCCTACGAGCAGTACTTC

J: TRBJ2-6
size: .
D: TRBD1
V: TRBV7-8
CDR3: CASSLTGSTGANVLTF
DNA: TGTGCCAGCAGCCTGACAGGGAGCACTGGGGCCAACGTCCTGACTTTC

J: TRBJ1-3
size: .
D: .
V: TRBV10-3
CDR3: CAIRGDSDGNTIYF
DNA: TGTGCCATCAGGGGCGACAGCGATGGAAACACCATATATTTT

J: TRBJ1-3
size: .
D: .
V: TRBV6-6
CDR3: CASSYSQGRGNTIYF
DNA: TGTGCCAGCAGTTACTCGCAGGGGCGGGGAAACACCATATATTTT

J: TRBJ2-5
size: .
D: .
V: TRBV6-6
CDR3: CASSGISRGEQYF
DNA: TGTGCCAGCAGCGGAATCAGTAGGGGTGAGCAGTACTTC

J: TRBJ2-7
size: few
D: TRBD1
V: TRBV6-2/TRBV6-3
CDR3: CASSLPPGQGDPYEQYF
DNA: TGTGCCAGCAGCCTTCCTCCGGGACAGGGGGACCCCTACGAGCAGTACTTC

J: TRBJ2-3
size: few
D: TRBD2
V: TRBV6-1
CDR3: CASSERGGEDTQYF
DNA: TGTGCCAGCAGTGAACGGGGGGGAGAAGATACGCAGTATTTT

J: TRBJ2-3
size: .
D: .
V: TRBV20-1
CDR3: CSARDHSLYPIPAQYF
DNA: TGCAGTGCTAGAGATCACAGTCTGTACCCTATTCCGGCGCAGTATTTT

J: TRBJ1-3
size: few
D: .
V: TRBV12-3/TRBV12-4
CDR3: CASSLWDTSSGNTIYF
DNA: TGTGCCAGCAGTTTATGGGACACCAGCTCTGGAAACACCATATATTTT

J: TRBJ1-2
size: .
D: .
V: TRBV14
CDR3: CASSKGDPYGYTF
DNA: TGTGCCAGCAGCAAGGGGGACCCCTATGGCTACACCTTC